The rows below give T cell receptor beta chains drawn from one sample of a study of blood T cell repertoires in COVID-19. Profiled with immunoSEQ multiplex PCR; TCRdb holds only in-frame clones, not every one. The profile shows roughly 500,000 clones, roughly 88% of them singletons. Sequencing was carried out using PBMCs or T cells enriched from blood (not recorded which). These receptor sequences come from a middle-aged woman who had recovered from COVID-19. The CDR3 runs from the conserved cysteine through the conserved F or W. Fields, in order: D gene, V gene, J gene, clone size, CDR3 DNA, CDR3 protein. A D gene is named only where the DNA matches it firmly. Some rows mark clone size as missing; the rest say once, few, many or name a class of expanded clone.

d_call: -; v_call: TRBV29-1; j_call: TRBJ2-1; clone_size: once; cdr3_nt: TGCAGCGTTGAAGGGAGCTCCTACAATGAGCAGTTCTTC; cdr3_aa: CSVEGSSYNEQFF
d_call: -; v_call: TRBV16; j_call: TRBJ1-1; clone_size: -; cdr3_nt: TGTGCCAGCAGCCAACGGGTTGAAGGAGAAGCTTTCTTT; cdr3_aa: CASSQRVEGEAFF
d_call: TRBD1; v_call: TRBV27; j_call: TRBJ1-5; clone_size: few; cdr3_nt: TGTGCCAGCAGTCCGGACAGGGGGCGAGATCAGCCCCAGCATTTT; cdr3_aa: CASSPDRGRDQPQHF
d_call: TRBD2; v_call: TRBV4-2; j_call: TRBJ2-7; clone_size: once; cdr3_nt: TGTGCCAGCAGCCAAGAAGGCTTAGCGGGAGGGCCATCGGTGGCCTACGAGCAGTACTTC; cdr3_aa: CASSQEGLAGGPSVAYEQYF
d_call: TRBD1; v_call: TRBV7-2; j_call: TRBJ2-5; clone_size: -; cdr3_nt: TGTGCCAGCAGCTACCGACAGGGCAAAGAGACCCAGTACTTC; cdr3_aa: CASSYRQGKETQYF
d_call: -; v_call: TRBV7-9; j_call: TRBJ1-1; clone_size: few; cdr3_nt: TGTGCCAGCAGCCCCTGGGGCCAGATGAACACTGAAGCTTTCTTT; cdr3_aa: CASSPWGQMNTEAFF
d_call: TRBD1; v_call: TRBV7-9; j_call: TRBJ1-2; clone_size: -; cdr3_nt: TGTGCCAGCAGCCCACCTGGACAGGGTATGGGCTACACCTTC; cdr3_aa: CASSPPGQGMGYTF
d_call: -; v_call: TRBV4-3; j_call: TRBJ1-2; clone_size: -; cdr3_nt: TGCGCCAGCAGCCAAGATCGACAGGTTGGCTACACCTTC; cdr3_aa: CASSQDRQVGYTF
d_call: -; v_call: TRBV3-1/TRBV3-2; j_call: TRBJ2-5; clone_size: -; cdr3_nt: TGTGCCAGCAGCGCTAAAGAGACCCAGTACTTC; cdr3_aa: CASSAKETQYF
d_call: -; v_call: TRBV3-1/TRBV3-2; j_call: TRBJ2-7; clone_size: -; cdr3_nt: TGTGCCAGCAGCCACGGAGTTGGAGGGGACGAGCAGTACTTC; cdr3_aa: CASSHGVGGDEQYF
d_call: -; v_call: TRBV2; j_call: TRBJ1-3; clone_size: -; cdr3_nt: TGTGCCAGCAGTCTTGAGGGCAGTTCTGGAAACACCATATATTTT; cdr3_aa: CASSLEGSSGNTIYF
d_call: -; v_call: TRBV27; j_call: TRBJ1-2; clone_size: -; cdr3_nt: TGTGCCAGCGGTCGACTGGGGGCCTATGGCTACACCTTC; cdr3_aa: CASGRLGAYGYTF
d_call: TRBD2; v_call: TRBV6-4; j_call: TRBJ2-1; clone_size: few; cdr3_nt: TGTGCCAGCAGTGAGGAGTCTAGCGGGCGTCTGCAGTTCTTC; cdr3_aa: CASSEESSGRLQFF
d_call: -; v_call: TRBV2; j_call: TRBJ2-1; clone_size: -; cdr3_nt: TGTGCCAGCAGACTGAGCTCCTACAATGAGCAGTTCTTC; cdr3_aa: CASRLSSYNEQFF
d_call: -; v_call: TRBV7-6; j_call: TRBJ1-4; clone_size: -; cdr3_nt: TGTGCCAGCAGCCCAGGAGTGGGAGGGGGGAATGAAAAACTGTTTTTT; cdr3_aa: CASSPGVGGGNEKLFF
d_call: TRBD1; v_call: TRBV5-1; j_call: TRBJ2-2; clone_size: -; cdr3_nt: TGCGCCAGCAGCGTCGGACAGGGCATTGAGGAGCTGTTTTTT; cdr3_aa: CASSVGQGIEELFF
d_call: TRBD1; v_call: TRBV19; j_call: TRBJ2-7; clone_size: -; cdr3_nt: TGTGCCAGTAGTCCGGGGGACAGGGGCTACGAGCAGTACTTC; cdr3_aa: CASSPGDRGYEQYF
d_call: TRBD2; v_call: TRBV28; j_call: TRBJ2-7; clone_size: -; cdr3_nt: TGTGCCAGCAGTTTATTATCCAGCGGGAGAGGCGAGCAGTACTTC; cdr3_aa: CASSLLSSGRGEQYF
d_call: -; v_call: TRBV29-1; j_call: TRBJ2-3; clone_size: -; cdr3_nt: TGCAGCGTTGCGGCCGGGAACACAGATACGCAGTATTTT; cdr3_aa: CSVAAGNTDTQYF
d_call: TRBD1; v_call: TRBV27; j_call: TRBJ1-5; clone_size: -; cdr3_nt: TGTGCCAGCAGTTACGGCAGGGGGCCTTCTTATGACCAGCCCCAGCATTTT; cdr3_aa: CASSYGRGPSYDQPQHF
d_call: TRBD2; v_call: TRBV27; j_call: TRBJ2-5; clone_size: -; cdr3_nt: TGTGCCAGCAGTCTATCAGCCGGGACTATTCAAGAGACCCAGTACTTC; cdr3_aa: CASSLSAGTIQETQYF
d_call: -; v_call: TRBV2; j_call: TRBJ1-1; clone_size: -; cdr3_nt: TGTGCCAGCAGTGTTGGCAGGGAGAACACTGAAGCTTTCTTT; cdr3_aa: CASSVGRENTEAFF
d_call: -; v_call: TRBV12-5; j_call: TRBJ1-5; clone_size: -; cdr3_nt: TGTGCTAGTGGTCTCGATGCAGGGTTCGTTCAGCCCCAGCATTTT; cdr3_aa: CASGLDAGFVQPQHF
d_call: TRBD2; v_call: TRBV4-3; j_call: TRBJ2-5; clone_size: -; cdr3_nt: TGCGCCAGCAGCCAAGAGACTAGCGGGAGCGGAGAGACCCAGTACTTC; cdr3_aa: CASSQETSGSGETQYF
d_call: TRBD2; v_call: TRBV9; j_call: TRBJ2-3; clone_size: -; cdr3_nt: TGTGCCAGCAGCGCCGGACTAGTCATCGGGGCGCGCACAGATACGCAGTATTTT; cdr3_aa: CASSAGLVIGARTDTQYF
d_call: -; v_call: TRBV6-2/TRBV6-3; j_call: TRBJ2-1; clone_size: -; cdr3_nt: TGTGCCAGCAGTTACTTGCTAGCCCAGGATGAGCAGTTCTTC; cdr3_aa: CASSYLLAQDEQFF
d_call: TRBD1; v_call: TRBV6-5; j_call: TRBJ1-6; clone_size: -; cdr3_nt: TGTGCCAGCAGTTGGGACAGCAAGAATTCACCCCTCCACTTT; cdr3_aa: CASSWDSKNSPLHF
d_call: TRBD1; v_call: TRBV5-8; j_call: TRBJ1-1; clone_size: -; cdr3_nt: TGTGCCAGCAGCAGGGGGACAGGGGACTTGAACACTGAAGCTTTCTTT; cdr3_aa: CASSRGTGDLNTEAFF
d_call: TRBD1; v_call: TRBV5-1; j_call: TRBJ2-7; clone_size: -; cdr3_nt: TGCGCCAGCAGCCGAGACAGGGCATACGAGCAGTACTTC; cdr3_aa: CASSRDRAYEQYF
d_call: -; v_call: TRBV2; j_call: TRBJ1-1; clone_size: few; cdr3_nt: TGTGCCAGTCTCATCATCCAGGGGAACACTGAAGCTTTCTTT; cdr3_aa: CASLIIQGNTEAFF
d_call: TRBD1; v_call: TRBV27; j_call: TRBJ1-2; clone_size: -; cdr3_nt: TGTGCCAGCAGTTTATTGGTGGGGACAGGCCCCTATGGCTACACCTTC; cdr3_aa: CASSLLVGTGPYGYTF
d_call: -; v_call: TRBV6-4; j_call: TRBJ2-1; clone_size: -; cdr3_nt: TGTGCCAGCAGTGACTCTTGGGAGTCCCCCTACAATGAGCAGTTCTTC; cdr3_aa: CASSDSWESPYNEQFF
d_call: -; v_call: TRBV28; j_call: TRBJ2-7; clone_size: once; cdr3_nt: TGTGCCAGCAGTTACAGTTACTCCTACGAGCAGTACTTC; cdr3_aa: CASSYSYSYEQYF
d_call: TRBD1; v_call: TRBV5-4; j_call: TRBJ1-1; clone_size: -; cdr3_nt: TGTGCCAGCAGCTTGGAGACAGGGCACACTGAAGCTTTCTTT; cdr3_aa: CASSLETGHTEAFF
d_call: TRBD1; v_call: TRBV19; j_call: TRBJ1-1; clone_size: -; cdr3_nt: TGTGCCAGTAGTAGGACAGGGGGCATCGCTGAAGCTTTCTTT; cdr3_aa: CASSRTGGIAEAFF
d_call: -; v_call: TRBV6-2/TRBV6-3; j_call: TRBJ2-2; clone_size: -; cdr3_nt: TGTGCCAGCAGCCCCGCCGGGGAGCTGTTTTTT; cdr3_aa: CASSPAGELFF
d_call: -; v_call: TRBV29-1; j_call: TRBJ2-1; clone_size: -; cdr3_nt: TGCAGCGTTGGATATGATGCCCGCCCGAGGAATGAGCAGTTCTTC; cdr3_aa: CSVGYDARPRNEQFF
d_call: -; v_call: TRBV5-1; j_call: TRBJ2-4; clone_size: -; cdr3_nt: TGCGCCAGCAGCTTGGACCCAGGGGTGAAAAACATTCAGTACTTC; cdr3_aa: CASSLDPGVKNIQYF
d_call: TRBD2; v_call: TRBV27; j_call: TRBJ2-3; clone_size: -; cdr3_nt: TGTGCCAGCAGTCGCCGACTAGCGGGAGCCACAGATACGCAGTATTTT; cdr3_aa: CASSRRLAGATDTQYF
d_call: -; v_call: TRBV5-4; j_call: TRBJ2-7; clone_size: -; cdr3_nt: TGTGCCAGCAGCCCCAATCCGGGTGTATACTACGAGCAGTACTTC; cdr3_aa: CASSPNPGVYYEQYF
d_call: -; v_call: TRBV6-5; j_call: TRBJ1-2; clone_size: -; cdr3_nt: TGTGCCAGCAGACCGGCGGGGTCGGCTCATGGCTACACCTTC; cdr3_aa: CASRPAGSAHGYTF
d_call: TRBD1; v_call: TRBV30; j_call: TRBJ1-1; clone_size: -; cdr3_nt: TGTGCCTGGTCCCGGACAGGGGGCGACACTGAAGCTTTCTTT; cdr3_aa: CAWSRTGGDTEAFF
d_call: TRBD2; v_call: TRBV7-9; j_call: TRBJ2-1; clone_size: -; cdr3_nt: TGTGCCAGCAGCTCACTAGCGGGACGCAATGAGCAGTTCTTC; cdr3_aa: CASSSLAGRNEQFF
d_call: TRBD2; v_call: TRBV9; j_call: TRBJ2-1; clone_size: -; cdr3_nt: TGTGCCAGCAGCGTTCGACTAGCGGGAGGGCCTTACAATGAGCAGTTCTTC; cdr3_aa: CASSVRLAGGPYNEQFF
d_call: TRBD1; v_call: TRBV5-6; j_call: TRBJ1-1; clone_size: -; cdr3_nt: TGTGCCAGCAGCCGGACAGGGAACACTGAAGCTTTCTTT; cdr3_aa: CASSRTGNTEAFF
d_call: -; v_call: TRBV24-1; j_call: TRBJ2-7; clone_size: -; cdr3_nt: TGTGCCACCAGTGAACAATCGGGTTACGAGCAGTACTTC; cdr3_aa: CATSEQSGYEQYF
d_call: -; v_call: TRBV11-3; j_call: TRBJ1-1; clone_size: -; cdr3_nt: TGTGCCAGCAGCTTAGTGGGGGGGAGTCAGGCTAGCACTGAAGCTTTCTTT; cdr3_aa: CASSLVGGSQASTEAFF
d_call: -; v_call: TRBV28; j_call: TRBJ2-7; clone_size: -; cdr3_nt: TGTGCCAGCAGACATTACGACTCGAGCTCCTACGAGCAGTACTTC; cdr3_aa: CASRHYDSSSYEQYF
d_call: -; v_call: TRBV19; j_call: TRBJ2-7; clone_size: -; cdr3_nt: TGTGCCAGTAGTAGCGGGGACCCGTCCTACGAGCAGTACTTC; cdr3_aa: CASSSGDPSYEQYF
d_call: TRBD1; v_call: TRBV27; j_call: TRBJ1-5; clone_size: few; cdr3_nt: TGTGCCAGCAGCCCTAAGGGGACAGGTGGCAATCAGCCCCAGCATTTT; cdr3_aa: CASSPKGTGGNQPQHF
d_call: TRBD2; v_call: TRBV12-5; j_call: TRBJ2-2; clone_size: -; cdr3_nt: TGTGCTAGTGGCTTTACCCCGGGACTAGCGGGACACACCGGGGAGCTGTTTTTT; cdr3_aa: CASGFTPGLAGHTGELFF
d_call: TRBD2; v_call: TRBV6-6; j_call: TRBJ2-5; clone_size: -; cdr3_nt: TGTGCCAGCAGTCTCAGCGCAAGCGGGAGGGCCGGAGAGACCCAGTACTTC; cdr3_aa: CASSLSASGRAGETQYF
d_call: TRBD1; v_call: TRBV10-1; j_call: TRBJ1-1; clone_size: -; cdr3_nt: TGCGCCAGCAGTTCGCAGGGGGCTGGCACTGAAGCTTTCTTT; cdr3_aa: CASSSQGAGTEAFF